The following is a T cell receptor (beta chain) sequence with its context. This clonotype has at least ten counts. Which antigen it targets is not known. Base qualities are not provided; no much larger clone lies one nucleotide away. The data derive from a study of patients and donors after allogeneic stem cell transplantation (dated by TCRdb to 2019 to 2021). Taken from cysteine to phenylalanine, the CDR3 has 16 residues. The only DNA kept is the CDR3, 48 bases in frame from the first base. From a lookup of the germline V gene, CDR1 and CDR2 are SGHRS and YFSETQ. Relative to germline, V is 0 bases shorter and J is 6 bases shorter, with 18 bases between their ends. Receptor amplification or capture employed RT-PCR. This sample was sequenced with a NextSeq 550. Starting from the raw public reads, TCRdb applied fastp trimming at Q25, assembled clones with MiXCR and retained in-frame beta chains. Every CDR3 protein is listed once, alongside the most common genes and DNA of its rows. The sample has around 31,000 distinct CDR3 sequences on record, over 6.5% of them singletons. The ten largest clones capture about 34% of the sample.

The rearranged segments are TRBV5-1 and TRBJ1-2; the D gene cannot be resolved reliably. Specimen: blood, either unsorted or a sorted T cell fraction (not recorded which). This clonotype originated in a human donor who was either an allogeneic HSCT recipient or a stem cell or donor lymphocyte infusion donor (not recorded which). It is not recorded whose cells these are; they may come from a transplant donor. The nucleotide sequence reads as follows: TGCGCCAGCAGCTTGGATGGTCAGTCCCAGTTTGATGGCTACACCTTC. The encoded protein is CASSLDGQSQFDGYTF.